This TCR beta chain was sequenced in a study of T cells in women clearing cervical HPV infection. Study overall: Control women cleared a single incident HPV16 infection within 12 months. HLA type could not be excluded as a confounder. Case blood was drawn a median about 150 days after lesion detection.

Some clones are missing from TCRdb's copy, which holds only in-frame ones; the method was immunoSEQ multiplex PCR. The sample holds 20,000 to 25,000 clones. V was pared by 6 bases and J by 2 bases, with 3 bases of the junction left unmatched. The CDR3 has 15 amino acids. Per germline, CDR1 SNHLY and CDR2 FYNNEI. A note on this clone: From the germline J gene comes the end of the CDR3, since the read stops 3 residues before it.

V is TRBV2 and J is TRBJ2-1; 11 positions match TRBD2. The receptor comes from a woman between 18 and 75 years old with a cervical HPV16 infection that either progressed to CIN3+ or cleared (not recorded which). Input material: blood buffy coat. The CDR3 loop reads CASSILAGAYNEQFF. The CDR3 bases that were read are TGTGCCAGCAGCATACTAGCGGGGGCCTACAATGAG.